Included here is one T cell receptor (beta chain) sequence, with context. What it binds is unknown. The sample originates from a study of T-cell reconstitution after alpha-beta-depleted transplantation in children. General observations from the study: Reportedly, alpha-beta T cells present about two months post-transplant originated from several hundred expanded clones of graft origin. Some patients' high day-60 TCRbeta diversity was attributed to recipient cells surviving conditioning. A year post-transplant, T-cell counts and diversity derived mostly from newly produced T cells.

Trimming stripped 4 bases from V and 3 bases from J, with 9 bases between. The CDR3 runs 13 residues. The germline gives CDR1 KGHSH, CDR2 LQKENI. Unique molecular identifiers tagged the TCRbeta library. One entry per CDR3 protein, called by TCRdb with MiXCR from the PCR reads. The table has some 830,000 distinct CDR3 sequences, under 20% seen once; the top ten hold around 5.3%. The chain carries TRBV18 and TRBJ2-5; TRBD2 is a possible D gene (5 bases). This TCR came from a male patient between 10 and 17 years old who had a stem cell transplant for acute lymphoblastic leukemia, so the T cells may come from the graft donor. The sequencing here drew on PBMCs, mostly from graft donor cells, taken 360 days after TCRalphabeta/CD19-depleted stem cell transplant. CDR3 sequence: CASSRGPEETQYF. The DNA for the CDR3 is TGTGCCAGCTCACGAGGGCCGGAAGAGACCCAGTACTTC.